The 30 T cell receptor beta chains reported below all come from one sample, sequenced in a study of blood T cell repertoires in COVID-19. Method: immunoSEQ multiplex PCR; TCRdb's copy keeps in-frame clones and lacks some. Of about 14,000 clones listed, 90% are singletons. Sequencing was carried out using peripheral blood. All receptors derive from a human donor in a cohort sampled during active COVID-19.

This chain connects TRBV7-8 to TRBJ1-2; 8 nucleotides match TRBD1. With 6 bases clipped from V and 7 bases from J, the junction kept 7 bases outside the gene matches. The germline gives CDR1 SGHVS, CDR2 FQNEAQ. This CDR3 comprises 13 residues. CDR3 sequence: CASSFQGALGYTF. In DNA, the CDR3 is TGTGCCAGCAGTTTCCAGGGGGCACTTGGCTACACCTTC.

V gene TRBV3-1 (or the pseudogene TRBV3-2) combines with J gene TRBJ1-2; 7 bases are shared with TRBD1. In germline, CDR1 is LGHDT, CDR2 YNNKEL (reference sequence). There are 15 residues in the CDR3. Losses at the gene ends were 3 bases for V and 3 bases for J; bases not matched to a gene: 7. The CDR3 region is CASSHSDRADYGYTF. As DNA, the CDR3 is TGTGCCAGCAGCCATTCCGACAGGGCAGACTATGGCTACACCTTC.

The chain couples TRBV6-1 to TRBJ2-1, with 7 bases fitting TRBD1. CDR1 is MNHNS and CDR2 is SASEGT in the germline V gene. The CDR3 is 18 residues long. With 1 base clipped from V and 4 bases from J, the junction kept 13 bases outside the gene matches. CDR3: CASSEETGMRVLYNEQFF. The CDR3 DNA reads TGTGCCAGCAGTGAAGAGACAGGGATGAGAGTTCTATACAATGAGCAGTTCTTC.

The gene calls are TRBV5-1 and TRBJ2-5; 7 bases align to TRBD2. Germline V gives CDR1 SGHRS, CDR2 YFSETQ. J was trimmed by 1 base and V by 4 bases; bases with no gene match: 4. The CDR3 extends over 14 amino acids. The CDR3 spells CASSELATQETQYF. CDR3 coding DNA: TGCGCCAGCAGCGAACTAGCGACCCAAGAGACCCAGTACTTC. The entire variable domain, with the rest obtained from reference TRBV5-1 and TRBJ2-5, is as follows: KAGVTQTPRYLIKTRGQQVTLSCSPISGHRSVSWYQQTPGQGLQFLFEYFSETQRNKGNFPGRFSGRQFSNSRSEMNVSTLELGDSALYLCASSELATQETQYFGPGTRLLVL.

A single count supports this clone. The CDR3 region has the DNA TGTGCCAGTAGTGAAACTAGCGGGAGTATGAACGAGCAGTACTTC. Protein sequence: CASSETSGSMNEQYF. V gene TRBV19 combines with J gene TRBJ2-7; 11 bases align to TRBD2. The junction had 8 bases not matched to a gene; V was cut back by 5 bases and J by 5 bases. The CDR3 spans 15 residues. Looked up from germline, CDR1 is LNHDA and CDR2 is SQIVND (reference sequence).

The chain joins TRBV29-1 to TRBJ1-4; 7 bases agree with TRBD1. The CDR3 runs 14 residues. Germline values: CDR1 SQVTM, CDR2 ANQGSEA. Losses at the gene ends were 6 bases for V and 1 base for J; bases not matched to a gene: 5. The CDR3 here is CSVATGRTNEKLFF. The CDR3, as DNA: TGCAGCGTAGCGACAGGGCGAACTAATGAAAAACTGTTTTTT.

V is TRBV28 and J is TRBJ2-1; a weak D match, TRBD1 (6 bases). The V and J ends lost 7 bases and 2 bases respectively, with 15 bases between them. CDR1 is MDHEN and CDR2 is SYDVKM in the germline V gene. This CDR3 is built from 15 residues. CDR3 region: CASNMPGHPYNEQFF. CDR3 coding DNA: TGTGCCAGCAATATGCCGGGACACCCCTACAATGAGCAGTTCTTC.

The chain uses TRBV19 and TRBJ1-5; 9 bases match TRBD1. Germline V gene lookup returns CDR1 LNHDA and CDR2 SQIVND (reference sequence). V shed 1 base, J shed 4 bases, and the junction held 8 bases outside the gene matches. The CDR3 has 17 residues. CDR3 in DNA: TGTGCCAGTAGTATAGCCTACGGGACAGGGCTTAATCAGCCCCAGCATTTT. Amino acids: CASSIAYGTGLNQPQHF.

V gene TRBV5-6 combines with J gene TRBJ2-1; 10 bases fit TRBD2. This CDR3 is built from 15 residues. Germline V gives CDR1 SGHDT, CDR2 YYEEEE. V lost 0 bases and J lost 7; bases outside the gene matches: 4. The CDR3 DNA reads TGTGCCAGCAGCTTGGAACTAGCGGGGAAAAATGAGCAGTTCTTC. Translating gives CASSLELAGKNEQFF.

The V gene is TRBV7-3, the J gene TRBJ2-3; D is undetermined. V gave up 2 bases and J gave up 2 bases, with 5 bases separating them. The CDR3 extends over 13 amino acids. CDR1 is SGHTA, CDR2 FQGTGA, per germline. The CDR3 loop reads CASSLLTTDTQYF. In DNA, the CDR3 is TGTGCCAGCAGCTTACTAACCACAGATACGCAGTATTTT.

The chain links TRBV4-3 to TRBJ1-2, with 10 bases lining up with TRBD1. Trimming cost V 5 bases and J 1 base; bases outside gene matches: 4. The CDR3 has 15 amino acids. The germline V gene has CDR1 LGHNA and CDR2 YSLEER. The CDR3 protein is CASSSGQGGNYGYTF. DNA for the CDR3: TGCGCCAGCAGCTCTGGACAGGGGGGTAACTATGGCTACACCTTC.

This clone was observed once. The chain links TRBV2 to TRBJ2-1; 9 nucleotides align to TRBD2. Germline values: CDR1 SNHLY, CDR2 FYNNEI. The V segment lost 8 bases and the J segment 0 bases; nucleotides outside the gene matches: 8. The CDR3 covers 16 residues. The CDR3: CASSFTSGFSYNEQFF. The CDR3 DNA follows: TGTGCCAGCTCCTTCACTAGCGGGTTCTCCTACAATGAGCAGTTCTTC.

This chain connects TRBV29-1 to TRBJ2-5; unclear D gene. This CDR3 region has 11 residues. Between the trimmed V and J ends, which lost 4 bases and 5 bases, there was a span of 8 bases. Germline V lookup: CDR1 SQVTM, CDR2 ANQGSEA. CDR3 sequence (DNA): TGCAGCGTTGTCCGGTTGGAGACCCAGTACTTC. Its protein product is CSVVRLETQYF.

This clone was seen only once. For the CDR3, the DNA is TGTGCCTGGAGTAGGCCCAGGTCACCCCTCCACTTT. Its translation is CAWSRPRSPLHF. The rearrangement links TRBV30 to TRBJ1-6; D is ambiguous. The CDR3 covers 12 residues. V was trimmed by 2 bases and J by 10 bases, leaving 9 bases between them. Germline lookup yields CDR1 GTSNPN and CDR2 SVGIG (reference sequence).

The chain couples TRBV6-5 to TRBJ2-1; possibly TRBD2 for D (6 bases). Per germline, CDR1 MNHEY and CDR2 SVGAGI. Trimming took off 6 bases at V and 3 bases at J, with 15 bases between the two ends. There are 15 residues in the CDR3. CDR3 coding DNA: TGTGCCAGCAGGGCCCCCGGGACTCGCTACAATGAGCAGTTCTTC. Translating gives CASRAPGTRYNEQFF.

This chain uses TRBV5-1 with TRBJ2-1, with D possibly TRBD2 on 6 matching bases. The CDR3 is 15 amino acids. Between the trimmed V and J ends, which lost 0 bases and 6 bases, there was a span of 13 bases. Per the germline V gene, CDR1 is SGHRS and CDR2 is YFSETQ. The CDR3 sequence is CASSLVRERVNEQFF. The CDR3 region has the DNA TGCGCCAGCAGCTTGGTACGGGAGCGAGTCAATGAGCAGTTCTTC.

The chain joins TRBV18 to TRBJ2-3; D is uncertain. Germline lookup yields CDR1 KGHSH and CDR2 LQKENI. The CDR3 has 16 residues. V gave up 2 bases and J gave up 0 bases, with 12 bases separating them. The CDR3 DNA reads TGTGCCAGCTCACCATACGAAAAGCCTAGCACAGATACGCAGTATTTT. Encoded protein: CASSPYEKPSTDTQYF.

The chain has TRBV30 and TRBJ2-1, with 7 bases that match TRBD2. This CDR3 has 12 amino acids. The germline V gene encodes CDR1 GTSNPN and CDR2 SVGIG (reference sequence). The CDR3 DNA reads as TGTGCGGGGACTAAGAAAAACAATGAGCAGTTCTTC. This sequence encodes CAGTKKNNEQFF.

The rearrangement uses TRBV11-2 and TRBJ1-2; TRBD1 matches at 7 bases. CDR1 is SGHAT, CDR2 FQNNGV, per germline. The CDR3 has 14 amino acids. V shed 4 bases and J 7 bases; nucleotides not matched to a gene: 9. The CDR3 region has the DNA TGTGCCAGCAGCTCCGACGACAGGGTTGGTGGCTACACCTTC. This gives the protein CASSSDDRVGGYTF.

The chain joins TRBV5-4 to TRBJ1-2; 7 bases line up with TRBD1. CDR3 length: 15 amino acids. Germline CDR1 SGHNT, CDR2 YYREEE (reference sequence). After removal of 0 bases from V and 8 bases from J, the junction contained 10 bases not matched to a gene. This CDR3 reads CASSLEATGTFGYTF. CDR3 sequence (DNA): TGTGCCAGCAGCTTGGAGGCGACAGGGACCTTCGGCTACACCTTC.

The CDR3 DNA reads as TGCAGCGCCCGGGGAGATACGCAGTATTTT. As protein: CSARGDTQYF. The chain has TRBV29-1 and TRBJ2-3; weak D call: TRBD2 (5 bases). The V and J ends lost 7 bases and 5 bases respectively, with 7 bases between them. Per the germline V gene, CDR1 is SQVTM and CDR2 is ANQGSEA. This CDR3 contains 10 residues.

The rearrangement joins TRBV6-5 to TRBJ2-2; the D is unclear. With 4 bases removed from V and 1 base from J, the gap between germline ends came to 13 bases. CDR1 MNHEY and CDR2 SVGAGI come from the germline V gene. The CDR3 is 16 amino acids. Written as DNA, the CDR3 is TGTGCCAGCAGTTTAGTCCACAGTGTGAACACCGGGGAGCTGTTTTTT. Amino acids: CASSLVHSVNTGELFF.

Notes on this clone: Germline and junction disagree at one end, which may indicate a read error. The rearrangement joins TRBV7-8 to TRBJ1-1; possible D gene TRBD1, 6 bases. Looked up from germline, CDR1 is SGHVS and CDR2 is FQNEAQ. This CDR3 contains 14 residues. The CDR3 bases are TGTGCCAGCAGTTTAGGGGGGGGTAGCACTGAAGCTTTCTTT. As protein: CASSLGGGSTEAFF.

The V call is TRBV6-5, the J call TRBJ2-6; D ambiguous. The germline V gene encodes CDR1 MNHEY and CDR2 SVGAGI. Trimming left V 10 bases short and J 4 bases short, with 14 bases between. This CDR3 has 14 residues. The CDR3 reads CATRSVSGANVLTF. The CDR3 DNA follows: TGTGCCACCCGCAGTGTTTCAGGGGCCAACGTCCTGACTTTC.

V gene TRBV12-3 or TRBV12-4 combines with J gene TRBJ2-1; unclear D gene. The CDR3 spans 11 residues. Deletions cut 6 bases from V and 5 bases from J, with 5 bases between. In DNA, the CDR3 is TGTGCCAGCAGCCAAAACAATGAGCAGTTCTTC. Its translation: CASSQNNEQFF.

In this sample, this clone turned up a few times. In DNA, the CDR3 is TGTGCCAGTAGTATGGGTGTAGGGAGCCAGCCCCAGCATTTT. This sequence encodes CASSMGVGSQPQHF. This chain uses TRBV19 with TRBJ1-5; no clear D. Trimming pared 3 bases from V and 7 bases from J, leaving 13 bases between. This CDR3 has 14 amino acids. Germline CDR1 LNHDA, CDR2 SQIVND (reference sequence).

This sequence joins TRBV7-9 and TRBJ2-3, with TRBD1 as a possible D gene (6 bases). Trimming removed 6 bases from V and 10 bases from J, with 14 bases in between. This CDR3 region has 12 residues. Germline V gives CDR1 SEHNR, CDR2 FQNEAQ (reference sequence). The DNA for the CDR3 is TGTGCCAGCAGGGAAACAGGGTTCCCGCAGTATTTT. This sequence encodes CASRETGFPQYF. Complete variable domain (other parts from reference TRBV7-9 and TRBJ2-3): DTGVSQNPRHKITKRGQNVTFRCDPISEHNRLYWYRQTLGQGPEFLTYFQNEAQLEKSRLLSDRFSAERPKGSFSTLEIQRTEQGDSAMYLCASRETGFPQYFGPGTRLTVL.

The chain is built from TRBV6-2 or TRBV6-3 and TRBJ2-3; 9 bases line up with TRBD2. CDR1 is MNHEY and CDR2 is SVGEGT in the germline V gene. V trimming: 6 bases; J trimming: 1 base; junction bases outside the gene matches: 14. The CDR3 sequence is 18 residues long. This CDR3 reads CASSLPRGGLKRTDTQYF. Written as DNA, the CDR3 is TGTGCCAGCAGCCTTCCGCGGGGGGGCCTCAAACGCACAGATACGCAGTATTTT.

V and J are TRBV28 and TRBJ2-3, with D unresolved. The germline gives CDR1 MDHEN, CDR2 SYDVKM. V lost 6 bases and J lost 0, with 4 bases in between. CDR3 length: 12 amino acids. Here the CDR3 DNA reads TGTGCCAGCAGGAGGAGCACAGATACGCAGTATTTT. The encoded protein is CASRRSTDTQYF. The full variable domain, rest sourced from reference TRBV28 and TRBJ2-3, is DVKVTQSSRYLVKRTGEKVFLECVQDMDHENMFWYRQDPGLGLRLIYFSYDVKMKEKGDIPEGYSVSREKKERFSLILESASTNQTSMYLCASRRSTDTQYFGPGTRLTVL.

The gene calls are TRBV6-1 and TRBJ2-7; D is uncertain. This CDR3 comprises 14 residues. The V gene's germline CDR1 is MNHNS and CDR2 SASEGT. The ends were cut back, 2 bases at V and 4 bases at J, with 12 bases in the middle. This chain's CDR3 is CASSESGQFYEQYF. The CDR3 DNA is TGTGCCAGCAGTGAAAGTGGGCAGTTTTACGAGCAGTACTTC.